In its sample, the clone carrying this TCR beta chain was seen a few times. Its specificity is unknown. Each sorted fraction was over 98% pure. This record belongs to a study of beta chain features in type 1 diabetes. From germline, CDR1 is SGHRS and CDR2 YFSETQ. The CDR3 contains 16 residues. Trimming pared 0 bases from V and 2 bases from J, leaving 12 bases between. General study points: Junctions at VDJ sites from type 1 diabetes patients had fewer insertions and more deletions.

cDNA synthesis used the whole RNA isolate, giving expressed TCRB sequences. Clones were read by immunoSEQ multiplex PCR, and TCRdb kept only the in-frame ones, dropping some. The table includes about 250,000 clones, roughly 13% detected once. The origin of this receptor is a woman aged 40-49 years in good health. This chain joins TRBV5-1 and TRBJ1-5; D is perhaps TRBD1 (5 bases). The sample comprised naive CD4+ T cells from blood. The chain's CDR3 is CASSLDGREGNQPQHF. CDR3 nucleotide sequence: TGCGCCAGCAGCTTGGACGGCAGGGAGGGCAATCAGCCCCAGCATTTT.